This TCR beta chain was documented in a study of T cell responses to AZD1222 COVID-19 vaccine. Broader study findings: Among vaccine-associated CD4 TCRs, coverage spanned spike, with dominance at 160-218 and 743-854. Following two doses of AZD1222, Spike-specific TCR breadth and depth rose.

TCRdb's table, derived via immunoSEQ multiplex PCR, lists solely in-frame clones and lacks some. The profile covers about 80,000 clones, with 80% to 90% appearing a single time and 10% taken by the ten largest. The V and J ends lost 3 bases and 0 bases respectively, with 12 bases between them. The CDR3 totals 15 residues. Germline V gene lookup returns CDR1 DFQATT and CDR2 SNEGSKA (reference sequence). About this clone: Its antigen is unknown.

This TCR was recovered from an adult who received the AZD1222 COVID-19 vaccine. The V gene is TRBV20-1, the J gene TRBJ2-4; perhaps TRBD1 as D (5 bases). The specimen comprised peripheral blood, sampled 28 days after the second AZD1222 dose. The CDR3 sequence is CSASSGLLAKNIQYF. CDR3 nucleotide sequence: TGCAGTGCTAGTTCAGGGCTACTAGCCAAAAACATTCAGTACTTC.